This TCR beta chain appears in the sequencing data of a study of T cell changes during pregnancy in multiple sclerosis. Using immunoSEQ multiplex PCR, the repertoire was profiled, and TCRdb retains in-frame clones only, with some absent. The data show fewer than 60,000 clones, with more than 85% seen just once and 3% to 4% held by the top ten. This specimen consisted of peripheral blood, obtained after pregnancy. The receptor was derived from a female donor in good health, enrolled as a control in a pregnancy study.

The CDR3 reads CASSLGTGLNEKLFF. The CDR3 bases are TGCGCCAGCAGCTTAGGGACAGGACTTAATGAAAAACTGTTTTTT. The chain has TRBV5-1 and TRBJ1-4; 8 nucleotides align to TRBD1. The V and J ends lost 2 bases and 4 bases, in that order; junction bases with no gene match: 4. CDR1 is SGHRS and CDR2 is YFSETQ in the germline V gene. The CDR3 has 15 amino acids.